These T cell receptor beta chains were read from a single sample in a study of Ad26.COV2.S vaccination and SARS-CoV-2 variants. This table comes from immunoSEQ multiplex PCR, and its TCRdb copy is limited to in-frame clones, with some not included. The data contain 300,000 to 400,000 clones, 80% to 90% of them singletons. The sample was peripheral blood, taken in a trial of Ad26.COV2.S vaccine versus placebo. These receptor sequences come from a person aged 18 to 59 who received the Ad26.COV2.S COVID-19 vaccine or a placebo. The conserved cysteine and the conserved F or W are not part of the CDR3 here.

TRBV18,TRBJ1-1,ASSPPGQGGTEAF
TRBV7-2,TRBJ2-3,ASSLWAGAGTDTQY
TRBV7-2,TRBJ1-6,ASSLVWTGGNSPLH
TRBV3-1/TRBV3-2,TRBJ2-3,ASSQTSGNADTQY
TRBV4-1,TRBJ2-1,ASLGASASSYNEQF
TRBV3-1/TRBV3-2,TRBJ2-5,ASSQDITGGLKTQY
TRBV6-2/TRBV6-3,TRBJ2-7,ASSSRGGLTYEQY
TRBV5-6,TRBJ2-2,ASSLVQPGELF
TRBV6-2/TRBV6-3,TRBJ1-2,ASSYEMIYGYT
TRBV7-8,TRBJ2-3,ASSPSLLWSGGYTDTQY
TRBV12-3/TRBV12-4,TRBJ1-1,ASSLQGNTEAF